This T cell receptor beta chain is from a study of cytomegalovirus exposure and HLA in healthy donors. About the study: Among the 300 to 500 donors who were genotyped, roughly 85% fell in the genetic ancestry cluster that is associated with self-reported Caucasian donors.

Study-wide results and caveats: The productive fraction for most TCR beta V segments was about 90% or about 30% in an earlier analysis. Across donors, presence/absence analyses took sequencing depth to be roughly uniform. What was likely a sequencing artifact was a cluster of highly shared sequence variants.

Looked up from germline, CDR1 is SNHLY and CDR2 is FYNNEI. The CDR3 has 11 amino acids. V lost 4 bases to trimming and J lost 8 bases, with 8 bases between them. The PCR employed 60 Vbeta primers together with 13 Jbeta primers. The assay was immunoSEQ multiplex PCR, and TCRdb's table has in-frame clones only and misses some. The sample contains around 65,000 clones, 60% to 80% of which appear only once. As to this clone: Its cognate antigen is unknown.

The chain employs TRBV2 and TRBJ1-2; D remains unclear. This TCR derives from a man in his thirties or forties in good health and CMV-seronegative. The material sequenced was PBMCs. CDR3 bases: TGTGCCAGCAGTGTCCTCCTCGGCTACACCTTC. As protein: CASSVLLGYTF. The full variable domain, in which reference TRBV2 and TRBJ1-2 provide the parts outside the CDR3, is EPEVTQTPSHQVTQMGQEVILRCVPISNHLYFYWYRQILGQKVEFLVSFYNNEISEKSEIFDDQFSVERPDGSNFTLKIRSTKLEDSAMYFCASSVLLGYTFGSGTRLTVV.